A single sample is the source of the 31 T cell receptor beta chains below, sequenced in a study of OX40 agonist ivuxolimab in advanced cancers. Some clones are missing from TCRdb's copy, which holds only in-frame ones; the method was immunoSEQ multiplex PCR. The table has tens of thousands of clones, approximately 88% seen once. This specimen was CD4+ or CD8+ T cells sorted from blood, taken in a trial of the OX40 agonist ivuxolimab. These TCRs come from an adult with an advanced solid tumor such as melanoma, head and neck, liver or kidney cancer.

The chain carries TRBV11-3 and TRBJ1-4; D not certain. Trimming pared 1 base from V and 4 bases from J, leaving 13 bases between. Germline lookup yields CDR1 SGHNT and CDR2 YENEEA. The CDR3 has 16 amino acids. The CDR3 region is CASSLGTLRGNEKLFF. The CDR3 DNA reads TGTGCCAGCAGCTTAGGGACCCTGAGAGGTAATGAAAAACTGTTTTTT.

This chain uses TRBV10-3 with TRBJ2-5; D is perhaps TRBD1 (6 bases). The DNA end is a closer match to TRBJ2-7, so the J assignment may be wrong. The CDR3 is 15 amino acids. Germline loops: CDR1 ENHRY, CDR2 SYGVKD. CDR3 protein: CATLDLDRKYYEQYF. The DNA for the CDR3 is TGTGCCACCCTCGATCTGGACAGAAAATACTACGAGCAGTACTTC.

Here the CDR3 reads CASGREANLSGRILTDTQYF. CDR3 nucleotide sequence: TGTGCTAGTGGTCGCGAAGCTAACCTTAGCGGGAGGATCTTGACAGATACGCAGTATTTT. The chain joins TRBV12-5 to TRBJ2-3; 10 nucleotides agree with TRBD2. This CDR3 has 20 residues. CDR1 and CDR2 (germline): LGHNT, FRNRAP. The junction had 20 bases not matched to a gene; V was cut back by 5 bases and J by 3 bases.

This chain links TRBV18 with TRBJ2-5, with a weak D call TRBD2 (6 bases). The germline V gene encodes CDR1 KGHSH and CDR2 LQKENI. CDR3 length: 13 amino acids. V was trimmed by 3 bases and J by 3 bases, leaving 8 bases between them. The CDR3: CASSPAGKETQYF. CDR3 sequence (DNA): TGTGCCAGCTCACCCGCGGGGAAAGAGACCCAGTACTTC.

This clone was counted only a few times. The chain recombines TRBV5-4 with TRBJ1-2, with D tentatively TRBD1 (5 bases). V was clipped by 0 bases and J by 4 bases, with 7 bases between them. CDR1 and CDR2 from the germline V gene are SGHNT and YYREEE (reference sequence). This CDR3 has 13 amino acids. CDR3 residues: CASSLEGVYGYTF. CDR3 DNA sequence: TGTGCCAGCAGCTTGGAAGGGGTCTATGGCTACACCTTC.

The chain links TRBV6-1 to TRBJ2-2; D possibly uses TRBD1 or TRBD2 (5 bases each). The CDR3 consists of 14 residues. V dropped 10 bases and J dropped 4 bases, with 16 bases sitting between them. CDR1 and CDR2 (germline): MNHNS, SASEGT. The CDR3 region is CANGDGSGTGELFF. CDR3 bases: TGTGCCAACGGGGACGGGTCGGGCACCGGGGAGCTGTTTTTT.

The chain recombines TRBV9 with TRBJ2-3; possibly TRBD2 for D (6 bases). V dropped 1 base and J dropped 6 bases, with 9 bases sitting between them. CDR3 length: 13 amino acids. Germline V gene lookup returns CDR1 SGDLS and CDR2 YYNGEE. The CDR3 nucleotides are TGTGCCAGCAGCGTATCGACTAGTGATACGCAGTATTTT. Its translation: CASSVSTSDTQYF.

The rearrangement uses TRBV9 and TRBJ2-1; 7 bases align to TRBD2. V shed 4 bases and J 0 bases; nucleotides not matched to a gene: 4. Germline V gene sequence: CDR1 SGDLS, CDR2 YYNGEE. This CDR3 contains 15 residues. CDR3 residues: CASSLSGNSYNEQFF. Written as DNA, the CDR3 is TGTGCCAGCAGCCTCAGCGGGAACTCCTACAATGAGCAGTTCTTC. The variable domain in full, with the rest retrieved from reference TRBV9 and TRBJ2-1, is DSGVTQTPKHLITATGQRVTLRCSPRSGDLSVYWYQQSLDQGLQFLIQYYNGEERAKGNILERFSAQQFPDLHSELNLSSLELGDSALYFCASSLSGNSYNEQFFGPGTRLTVL.

The chain links TRBV10-1 to TRBJ1-2; unclear D gene. Germline loops: CDR1 WNHNN, CDR2 SYGVQD (reference sequence). The CDR3 contains 14 residues. Trimming stripped 4 bases from V and 0 bases from J, with 9 bases between. The CDR3 sequence is CASSGGSSNYGYTF. CDR3 DNA sequence: TGCGCCAGCAGTGGTGGCAGTTCTAACTATGGCTACACCTTC.

Only one count was recorded for this clone. V gene TRBV10-1 combines with J gene TRBJ2-5; D is possibly TRBD1 or TRBD2 (6 bases each). Germline assignment: CDR1 WNHNN and CDR2 SYGVQD (reference sequence). V lost 5 bases and J lost 5, with 15 bases in between. The CDR3 contains 14 residues. Here the CDR3 reads CASSTGGGSETQYF. For the CDR3, the DNA is TGCGCCAGCAGTACCGGAGGGGGTAGCGAGACCCAGTACTTC.

This clone appeared a single time. The V and J genes are TRBV19 and TRBJ2-7, with D possibly being TRBD2 (6 bases). The CDR3 runs 14 residues. The V end was cut by 0 bases, the J end by 3 bases, with 9 bases between. The V gene's germline CDR1 is LNHDA and CDR2 SQIVND (reference sequence). Here the CDR3 reads CASSIDSGSYEQYF. The CDR3 DNA reads as TGTGCCAGTAGTATAGACTCCGGGAGCTACGAGCAGTACTTC.

V is TRBV2 and J is TRBJ2-7; TRBD1 aligns across 9 bases. The germline V gene has CDR1 SNHLY and CDR2 FYNNEI. This CDR3 is built from 14 residues. V dropped 4 bases and J dropped 5; count of bases not matched to a gene: 6. CDR3 nucleotides: TGTGCCAGCAGTGTTCTCACAGGGGGCAACGAGCAGTACTTC. Residues: CASSVLTGGNEQYF.

The chain uses TRBV28 and TRBJ2-3; TRBD1 aligns across 9 bases. The germline V gene encodes CDR1 MDHEN and CDR2 SYDVKM. The V gene end was trimmed by 7 bases and the J gene end by 1 base; junction bases not matched to a gene: 9. The CDR3 totals 16 residues. The CDR3 DNA reads as TGTGCCAGCATTACAGGGGGCCAGCGGGGCACAGATACGCAGTATTTT. The encoded protein is CASITGGQRGTDTQYF.

This clone was seen only once. This rearrangement joins TRBV11-2 to TRBJ2-2; D is ambiguous. This CDR3 comprises 15 residues. Trimming took off 5 bases at V and 1 base at J, with 11 bases between the two ends. Germline V gene data show CDR1 as SGHAT and CDR2 as FQNNGV. CDR3 nucleotide sequence: TGTGCCAGCAGCCCCAGCACGGGGAACACCGGGGAGCTGTTTTTT. Its protein product is CASSPSTGNTGELFF.

The chain couples TRBV5-5 to TRBJ2-7; 7 bases agree with TRBD1. The length of the CDR3 is 15 residues. The V gene end was trimmed by 4 bases and the J gene end by 3 bases; junction bases not matched to a gene: 10. Germline values: CDR1 SGHKS, CDR2 YYEKEE (reference sequence). The CDR3 DNA reads as TGTGCCAGCAGCAGGACAACAGGGGTGAGCTACGAGCAGTACTTC. Its protein product is CASSRTTGVSYEQYF. Looking up the rest from reference TRBV5-5 and TRBJ2-7 gives the full variable domain: DAGVTQSPTHLIKTRGQQVTLRCSPISGHKSVSWYQQVLGQGPQFIFQYYEKEERGRGNFPDRFSARQFPNYSSELNVNALLLGDSALYLCASSRTTGVSYEQYFGPGTRLTVT.

The chain recombines TRBV5-4 with TRBJ1-2, with D unresolved. The CDR3 consists of 13 residues. Per the germline V gene, CDR1 is SGHNT and CDR2 is YYREEE (reference sequence). With 0 bases removed from V and 8 bases from J, the gap between germline ends came to 11 bases. CDR3 nucleotide sequence: TGTGCCAGCAGCTTGGGTGGCGATGTAGGCTACACCTTC. Protein product: CASSLGGDVGYTF.

This sequence joins TRBV5-4 and TRBJ2-3, with D tentatively TRBD2 (6 bases). Germline-derived CDR1 and CDR2 are SGHNT and YYREEE (reference sequence). This CDR3 has 13 residues. Trimming took off 2 bases at V and 5 bases at J, with 9 bases between the two ends. The CDR3 here is CASSFQGGDTQYF. DNA for the CDR3: TGTGCCAGCAGCTTCCAGGGAGGAGATACGCAGTATTTT.

V usage is TRBV6-6 and J usage is TRBJ2-3; no firm D call. CDR3 length: 16 residues. Germline CDR1 reads MNHNY; CDR2 reads SVGAGI (reference sequence). The ends were cut back, 6 bases at V and 1 base at J, with 17 bases in the middle. The CDR3 nucleotides read TGTGCCAGCAGGGAGCTCTTTGGGTCCCGCACAGATACGCAGTATTTT. Protein product: CASRELFGSRTDTQYF.

V is TRBV16 and J is TRBJ1-5, with 9 bases that match TRBD1. V shed 4 bases and J 0 bases; nucleotides not matched to a gene: 4. The CDR3 runs to 16 residues. The germline gives CDR1 KGHSY, CDR2 FQNENV. CDR3: CASSPRTGDSNQPQHF. The CDR3 DNA reads TGTGCCAGCAGCCCCAGGACAGGGGATAGCAATCAGCCCCAGCATTTT.

V is TRBV4-3 and J is TRBJ1-2; D call uncertain. Germline lookup yields CDR1 LGHNA and CDR2 YSLEER. This CDR3 is 12 amino acids long. The V and J ends lost 2 bases and 5 bases respectively, with 6 bases between them. This CDR3 is CASSQNSYGYTF. The CDR3 DNA sequence: TGCGCCAGCAGCCAAAACAGTTATGGCTACACCTTC.

The V gene is TRBV11-2, the J gene TRBJ2-1, with D possibly matching TRBD2 (6 bases). CDR3 size: 16 residues. Trimming pared 3 bases from V and 4 bases from J, leaving 16 bases between. CDR1 and CDR2 from the germline V gene are SGHAT and FQNNGV. The CDR3 loop is CASSFGGGPPYNEQFF. The DNA for the CDR3 is TGTGCCAGCAGCTTCGGGGGAGGTCCCCCTTACAATGAGCAGTTCTTC.

The gene calls are TRBV4-1 and TRBJ1-1; TRBD1 matches at 7 bases. CDR3 length: 15 amino acids. Losses at the gene ends were 5 bases for V and 2 bases for J; bases not matched to a gene: 8. Germline-derived CDR1 and CDR2 are MGHRA and YSYEKL. Here the CDR3 DNA reads TGCGCCAGCAGCGCCTGGGGACAGAAAAACACTGAAGCTTTCTTT. It codes for CASSAWGQKNTEAFF.

CDR3 loop: CAWSFQGIQETQYF. The DNA of the CDR3 is TGTGCCTGGAGTTTTCAAGGGATCCAAGAGACCCAGTACTTC. The genes are TRBV30 and TRBJ2-5; D unclear. The CDR3 is made up of 14 amino acids. V was pared by 2 bases and J by 1 base, with 11 bases between. CDR1 and CDR2 (germline): GTSNPN, SVGIG (reference sequence).

CDR3 sequence reads: CASNLISRAEQFF. The DNA of the CDR3 is TGTGCCAGCAATCTCATCAGTAGGGCTGAGCAGTTCTTC. This sequence joins TRBV2 and TRBJ2-1; no firm D call. The CDR3 extends over 13 amino acids. V lost 7 bases and J 9 bases, leaving 16 bases between the germline ends. The V gene's germline CDR1 is SNHLY and CDR2 FYNNEI.

The V and J genes are TRBV10-1 and TRBJ2-7; D is undetermined. Looked up from germline, CDR1 is WNHNN and CDR2 is SYGVQD (reference sequence). The CDR3 covers 13 residues. V lost 4 bases to trimming and J lost 4 bases, with 11 bases between them. CDR3 in amino acids: CASSGQQMYEQYF. DNA for the CDR3: TGCGCCAGCAGTGGCCAGCAGATGTACGAGCAGTACTTC.

This sequence joins TRBV5-1 and TRBJ2-7; 8 bases are shared with TRBD1. V shed 0 bases and J 7 bases; nucleotides not matched to a gene: 21. The CDR3 extends over 19 amino acids. Germline V lookup: CDR1 SGHRS, CDR2 YFSETQ. The CDR3: CASSLGVAGAGGGLGEQYF. The DNA of the CDR3 is TGCGCCAGCAGCTTGGGCGTTGCTGGGGCAGGGGGCGGATTAGGGGAGCAGTACTTC.

The rearrangement links TRBV5-6 to TRBJ1-5, with D possibly matching TRBD1 (6 bases). Germline CDR1 is SGHDT and CDR2 is YYEEEE. The CDR3 totals 15 residues. Deletions cut 6 bases from V and 5 bases from J, with 18 bases between. The chain's CDR3 is CASTTGGAGHQPQHF. In nucleotides, the CDR3 is TGTGCCAGCACCACGGGGGGGGCCGGACATCAGCCCCAGCATTTT.

The CDR3 region has the DNA TGCAGCGTTGATAGCTGGGACAGGGGCTCTGGCTACACCTTC. The encoded protein is CSVDSWDRGSGYTF. V usage is TRBV29-1 and J usage is TRBJ1-2; 10 positions agree with TRBD1. Germline assignment: CDR1 SQVTM and CDR2 ANQGSEA. CDR3 length: 14 residues. The junction had 8 bases not matched to a gene; V was cut back by 3 bases and J by 7 bases.

This chain uses TRBV9 with TRBJ1-1; 7 bases fit TRBD1. CDR3 length: 13 residues. Germline lookup yields CDR1 SGDLS and CDR2 YYNGEE. Trimming took 3 bases from V and 11 from J; bases not matched to a gene: 10. The CDR3, as DNA: TGTGCCAGCAGCGCACCAGGGGGGGTGGCCGCTTTCTTT. Its protein product is CASSAPGGVAAFF.

The chain carries TRBV7-8 and TRBJ1-3; D is ambiguous. Trimming shortened V by 0 bases and J by 0 bases, and 12 bases separated the two germline ends. Germline V CDR1 and CDR2: SGHVS, FQNEAQ. The CDR3 covers 17 residues. The CDR3 region has the DNA TGTGCCAGCAGCTTAGCGCGCTGGACCCGCTCTGGAAACACCATATATTTT. It is translated as CASSLARWTRSGNTIYF.

In nucleotides, the CDR3 is TGTGCCAGCAGCGTAGCTAACAATTCACCCCTCCACTTT. Its protein product is CASSVANNSPLHF. The V call is TRBV9, the J call TRBJ1-6; no firm D call. CDR3 length: 13 amino acids. Germline lookup yields CDR1 SGDLS and CDR2 YYNGEE. The ends were cut back, 0 bases at V and 7 bases at J, with 5 bases in the middle. Full variable domain (rest looked up from reference TRBV9 and TRBJ1-6): DSGVTQTPKHLITATGQRVTLRCSPRSGDLSVYWYQQSLDQGLQFLIQYYNGEERAKGNILERFSAQQFPDLHSELNLSSLELGDSALYFCASSVANNSPLHFGNGTRLTVT.